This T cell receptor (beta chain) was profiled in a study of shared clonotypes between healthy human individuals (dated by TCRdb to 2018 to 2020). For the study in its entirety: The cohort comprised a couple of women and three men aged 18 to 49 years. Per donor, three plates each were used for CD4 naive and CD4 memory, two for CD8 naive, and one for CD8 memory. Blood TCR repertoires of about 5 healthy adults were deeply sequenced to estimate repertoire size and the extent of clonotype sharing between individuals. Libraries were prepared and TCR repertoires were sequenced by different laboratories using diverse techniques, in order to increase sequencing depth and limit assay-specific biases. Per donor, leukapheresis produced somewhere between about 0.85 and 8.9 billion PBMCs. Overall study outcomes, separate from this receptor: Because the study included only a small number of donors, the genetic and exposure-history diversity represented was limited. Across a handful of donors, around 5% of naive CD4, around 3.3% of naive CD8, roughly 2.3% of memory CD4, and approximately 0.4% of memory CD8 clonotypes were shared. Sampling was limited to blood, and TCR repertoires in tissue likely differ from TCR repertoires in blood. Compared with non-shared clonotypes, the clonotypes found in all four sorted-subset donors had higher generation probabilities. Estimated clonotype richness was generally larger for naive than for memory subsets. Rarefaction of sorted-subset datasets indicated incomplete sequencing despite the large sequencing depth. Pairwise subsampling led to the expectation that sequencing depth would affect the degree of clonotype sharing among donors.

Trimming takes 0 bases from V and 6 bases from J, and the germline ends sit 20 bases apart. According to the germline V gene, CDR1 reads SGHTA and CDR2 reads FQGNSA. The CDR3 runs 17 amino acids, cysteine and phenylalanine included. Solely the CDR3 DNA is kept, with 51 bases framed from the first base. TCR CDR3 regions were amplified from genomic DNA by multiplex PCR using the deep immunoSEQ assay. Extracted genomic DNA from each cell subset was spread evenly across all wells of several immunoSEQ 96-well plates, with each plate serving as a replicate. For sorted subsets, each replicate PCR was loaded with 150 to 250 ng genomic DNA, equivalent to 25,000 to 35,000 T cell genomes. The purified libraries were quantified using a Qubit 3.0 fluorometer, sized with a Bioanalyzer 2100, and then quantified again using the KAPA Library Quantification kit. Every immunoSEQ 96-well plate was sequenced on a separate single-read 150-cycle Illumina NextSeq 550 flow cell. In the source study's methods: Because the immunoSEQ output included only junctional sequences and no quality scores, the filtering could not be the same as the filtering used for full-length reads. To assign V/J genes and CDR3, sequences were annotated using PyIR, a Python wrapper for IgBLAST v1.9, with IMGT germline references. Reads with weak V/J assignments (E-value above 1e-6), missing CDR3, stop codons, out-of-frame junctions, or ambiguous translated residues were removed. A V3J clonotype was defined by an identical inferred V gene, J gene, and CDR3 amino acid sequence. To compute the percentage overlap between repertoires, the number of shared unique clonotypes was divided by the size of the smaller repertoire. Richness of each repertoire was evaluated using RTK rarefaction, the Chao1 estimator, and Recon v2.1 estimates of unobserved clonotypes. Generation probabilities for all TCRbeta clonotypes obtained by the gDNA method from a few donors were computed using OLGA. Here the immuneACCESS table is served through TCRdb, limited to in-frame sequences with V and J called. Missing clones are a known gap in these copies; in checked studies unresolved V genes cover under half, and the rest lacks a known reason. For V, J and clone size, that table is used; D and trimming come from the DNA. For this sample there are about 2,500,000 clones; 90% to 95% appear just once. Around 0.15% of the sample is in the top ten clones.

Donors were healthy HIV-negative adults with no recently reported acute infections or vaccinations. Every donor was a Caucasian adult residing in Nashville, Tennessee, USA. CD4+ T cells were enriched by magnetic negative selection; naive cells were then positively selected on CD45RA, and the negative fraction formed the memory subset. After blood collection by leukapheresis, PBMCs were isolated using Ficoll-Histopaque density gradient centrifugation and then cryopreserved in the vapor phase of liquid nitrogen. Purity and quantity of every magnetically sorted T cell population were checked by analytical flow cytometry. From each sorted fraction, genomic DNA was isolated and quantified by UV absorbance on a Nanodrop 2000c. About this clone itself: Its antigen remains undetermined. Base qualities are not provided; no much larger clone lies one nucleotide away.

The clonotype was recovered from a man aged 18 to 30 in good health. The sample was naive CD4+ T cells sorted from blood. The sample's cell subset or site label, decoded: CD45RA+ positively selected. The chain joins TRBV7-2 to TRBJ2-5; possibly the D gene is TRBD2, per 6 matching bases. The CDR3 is CASSLAVAGPNEKTQYF. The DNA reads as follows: TGTGCCAGCAGCTTAGCGGTTGCGGGACCTAATGAGAAGACCCAGTACTTC.